This passage covers 22 T cell receptor beta chains from one sample sequenced in a study of T cells in Graves' hyperthyroidism and ophthalmopathy. Using RNA transcripts as the source, TCR beta CDR3 regions were amplified. First-round RT-PCR with HTBI primers amplified the TCR CDR3 region. TCRdb ran MiXCR on the multiplex PCR reads and lists one entry per CDR3 protein. This table has roughly 240,000 distinct CDR3 sequences, about 24% appearing once. The source material was blood. These TCRs come from a woman aged 40 to 55 with Graves' ophthalmopathy.

This clonotype was found many times. Since a much larger clone is just one base distant, this may be a read error. The genes are TRBV6-1 and TRBJ2-7; TRBD1 matches at 7 bases. Looked up from germline, CDR1 is MNHNS and CDR2 is SASEGT. This CDR3 is 14 amino acids long. The CDR3 sequence: CAGREPGQTYEQYF. Written as DNA, the CDR3 is TGTGCCGGCAGGGAACCGGGACAGACCTACGAGCAGTACTTC.

Ten or more counts support this clonotype. V gene TRBV7-2 combines with J gene TRBJ2-7; 8 nucleotides line up with TRBD2. CDR1 and CDR2 from the germline V gene are SGHTA and FQGNSA. V gave up 5 bases and J gave up 9 bases; unmatched junction bases: 12. The CDR3 consists of 14 residues. CDR3 sequence (DNA): TGTGCCAGCAGCCTGGGATTGCGGGGGGTAGGGCAGTACTTC. Translation: CASSLGLRGVGQYF.

This clonotype has ten or more counts. The rearrangement uses TRBV28 and TRBJ1-5, with D perhaps matching TRBD1 (5 bases). The ends were cut back, 3 bases at V and 4 bases at J, with 13 bases in the middle. Per the germline V gene, CDR1 is MDHEN and CDR2 is SYDVKM. This CDR3 has 15 amino acids. CDR3 nucleotides: TGTGCCAGCAGTTTGAGACCAGGGAGGAATCAGCCCCAGCATTTT. It encodes CASSLRPGRNQPQHF.

This clonotype was counted at least ten times. The V gene is TRBV20-1, the J gene TRBJ1-2, with 9 bases aligning to TRBD1. Looked up from germline, CDR1 is DFQATT and CDR2 is SNEGSKA (reference sequence). This CDR3 comprises 14 residues. The ends lost 1 base at V and 5 bases at J; junction bases unmatched: 5. CDR3 sequence (DNA): TGCAGTGCTAGAGGGACAGGGGAAGGGTATGGCTACACCTTC. Protein product: CSARGTGEGYGYTF.

Details on this clonotype: With a much larger clone just one base away, this may be a read error. DNA for the CDR3: TGTGCCAGCAGTTTATGGGGCGCGGGTGGCTACACCTTC. It translates to CASSLWGAGGYTF. The chain carries TRBV12-3 or TRBV12-4 and TRBJ1-2; possibly TRBD1 for D (5 bases). The V gene lost 2 bases and the J gene lost 7 bases, with 11 bases spanning the gap. This CDR3 has 13 residues.

This rearrangement joins TRBV12-3 or TRBV12-4 to TRBJ2-5; D remains unclear. The CDR3 is 14 amino acids. V shed 5 bases and J shed 1 base, with 11 bases lying between them. DNA of the CDR3: TGTGCCAGCAGTCCGCGACATGTCCAAGAGACCCAGTACTTC. Translation gives CASSPRHVQETQYF.

This clonotype showed up many times. The chain combines TRBV28 with TRBJ2-4; 8 positions match TRBD1. CDR1 and CDR2 (germline): MDHEN, SYDVKM. The CDR3 is 16 amino acids. With V trimmed by 4 bases and J by 1 base, 6 bases remained unmatched. The CDR3 DNA sequence: TGTGCCAGCAGTTCCCAGGACAGGGCGGCCAAAAACATTCAGTACTTC. Translating gives CASSSQDRAAKNIQYF.

In this sample, this clonotype turned up many times. The chain has TRBV30 and TRBJ2-7; the match to TRBD2 covers 7 bases. The junction had 9 bases not matched to a gene; V was cut back by 5 bases and J by 2 bases. The germline V gene encodes CDR1 GTSNPN and CDR2 SVGIG (reference sequence). This CDR3 has 14 amino acids. The CDR3 DNA reads TGTGCCTGGGACCTATCGGGAGGCCCCTACGAGCAGTACTTC. It is translated as CAWDLSGGPYEQYF.

This clonotype was counted ten times or more. The chain employs TRBV2 and TRBJ2-7, with a weak D call TRBD2 (6 bases). The CDR3 extends over 15 amino acids. The germline V and J ends were trimmed by 6 bases and 0 bases, with 15 bases remaining between them. Germline loops: CDR1 SNHLY, CDR2 FYNNEI. This chain's CDR3 is CASSPRPAGSYEQYF. The CDR3 DNA sequence: TGTGCCAGCAGCCCCCGTCCAGCGGGCTCCTACGAGCAGTACTTC.

V and J are TRBV28 and TRBJ2-5; TRBD1 aligns across 9 bases. The V gene end was trimmed by 5 bases and the J gene end by 2 bases; junction bases not matched to a gene: 12. Germline V CDR1 and CDR2: MDHEN, SYDVKM. There are 17 residues in the CDR3. The CDR3 DNA sequence: TGTGCCAGCAGTCCCGGGACAGGGAAGACCCTACAAGAGACCCAGTACTTC. Translating gives CASSPGTGKTLQETQYF.

This chain uses TRBV27 with TRBJ1-2; 7 bases line up with TRBD1. CDR3 size: 13 residues. Germline V gives CDR1 MNHEY, CDR2 SMNVEV (reference sequence). Trimming cost V 5 bases and J 7 bases; bases outside gene matches: 7. The CDR3 nucleotides read TGTGCCAGCAGTCGCCAGACAGGGTTTGGCTACACCTTC. Its protein is CASSRQTGFGYTF.

This chain joins TRBV4-2 and TRBJ2-2, with TRBD2 identical over 7 bases. Germline V lookup: CDR1 LGHNA, CDR2 YNFKEQ. The CDR3 runs 17 residues. The junction had 13 bases not matched to a gene; V was cut back by 4 bases and J by 5 bases. The CDR3 DNA reads TGTGCCAGCAGCCTCTCAGATCCCGGGACTATAACCGGGGAGCTGTTTTTT. Its translation: CASSLSDPGTITGELFF.

This clonotype was detected ten times or more. The J gene is TRBJ2-5, the V gene TRBV20-1, with 7 bases matching TRBD1. The trim removed 6 bases at V and 5 bases at J, leaving 3 bases unmatched. The CDR3 consists of 11 residues. Germline-derived CDR1 and CDR2 are DFQATT and SNEGSKA (reference sequence). Written as DNA, the CDR3 is TGCAGTGCACACAGGGGTGAGACCCAGTACTTC. Its protein is CSAHRGETQYF.

This clonotype was counted many times. The chain recombines TRBV2 with TRBJ2-7, with unresolved D. V dropped 10 bases and J dropped 0 bases, with 13 bases sitting between them. Germline CDR1 SNHLY, CDR2 FYNNEI. The CDR3 has 13 amino acids. DNA of the CDR3: TGTGCCACCCTCGGGTCGAGCTCCTACGAGCAGTACTTC. Its translation: CATLGSSSYEQYF. Full variable domain (outside the CDR3, taken from reference TRBV2 and TRBJ2-7): EPEVTQTPSHQVTQMGQEVILRCVPISNHLYFYWYRQILGQKVEFLVSFYNNEISEKSEIFDDQFSVERPDGSNFTLKIRSTKLEDSAMYFCATLGSSSYEQYFGPGTRLTVT.

This clonotype was seen at least ten times. The chain is built from TRBV28 and TRBJ1-6; TRBD1 matches at 7 bases. The CDR3 loop spans 15 amino acids. From germline, CDR1 is MDHEN and CDR2 SYDVKM. V shed 2 bases, J shed 7 bases, and the junction held 5 bases outside the gene matches. The CDR3 DNA reads TGTGCCAGCAGTTTACGACAGGGATCAAATTCACCCCTCCACTTT. Its translation is CASSLRQGSNSPLHF.

This clonotype was picked up one time. V gene TRBV6-2 or TRBV6-3 combines with J gene TRBJ1-5, with 8 bases aligning to TRBD1. The germline gives CDR1 MNHEY, CDR2 SVGEGT. J gave up 6 bases and V 6 bases, and 7 bases lay outside the gene matches. The CDR3 loop spans 14 amino acids. The CDR3 reads CASSRGQATQPQHF. In DNA form, the CDR3 reads TGTGCCAGCAGCCGGGGACAGGCGACTCAGCCCCAGCATTTT.

Ten or more counts support this clonotype. Here the CDR3 reads CAWSGAGGYGNTIYF. The CDR3 DNA reads as TGTGCCTGGAGTGGTGCTGGGGGCTATGGAAACACCATATATTTT. The rearrangement uses TRBV30 and TRBJ1-3; the D gene is possibly TRBD1 (6 bases). CDR3 size: 15 residues. V was cut by 1 base and J by 3 bases, with 13 bases left in between. CDR1 and CDR2 from the germline V gene are GTSNPN and SVGIG (reference sequence).

The CDR3 nucleotides read TGCGCCAGCAGTCGTACTTACGACACTGAAGCTTTCTTT. Encoded protein: CASSRTYDTEAFF. The rearrangement joins TRBV5-1 to TRBJ1-1; no clear D gene. CDR1 is SGHRS, CDR2 YFSETQ, per germline. The V gene lost 5 bases and the J gene lost 3 bases, with 11 bases spanning the gap. This CDR3 contains 13 residues.

This clonotype occurred many times. V usage is TRBV6-5 and J usage is TRBJ2-7; 14 nucleotides align to TRBD2. The germline gives CDR1 MNHEY, CDR2 SVGAGI. This CDR3 region has 16 residues. The ends lost 6 bases at V and 4 bases at J; junction bases unmatched: 8. The CDR3 loop is CASRPGTSGSMYEQYF. In nucleotides, the CDR3 is TGTGCCAGCAGACCCGGGACTAGCGGGAGTATGTACGAGCAGTACTTC.

This clonotype has a count of ten or more. The CDR3: CASSFTSGTSYEQYF. The CDR3 DNA follows: TGCGCCAGCAGCTTTACTAGCGGGACATCCTACGAGCAGTACTTC. The chain recombines TRBV5-1 with TRBJ2-7; 10 bases align to TRBD2. The V gene's germline CDR1 is SGHRS and CDR2 YFSETQ. The J segment lost 1 base and the V segment lost 2 bases, leaving 3 bases of the junction unmatched. This CDR3 is 15 amino acids long.

Many counts were recorded for this clonotype. The CDR3 is CASSFTMGTSGSIQETQYF. CDR3 in DNA: TGTGCCAGCAGCTTTACAATGGGGACTAGCGGGAGTATTCAAGAGACCCAGTACTTC. V gene TRBV5-6 combines with J gene TRBJ2-5; the match to TRBD2 covers 14 bases. The CDR3 length is 19 residues. V was pared by 2 bases and J by 2 bases, with 11 bases of the junction left unmatched. Germline CDR1 reads SGHDT; CDR2 reads YYEEEE.

The gene calls are TRBV5-1 and TRBJ1-2; D possibly corresponds to TRBD1 (6 bases). V lost 2 bases and J lost 4, with 15 bases in between. The CDR3 runs 15 residues. The germline gives CDR1 SGHRS, CDR2 YFSETQ. The CDR3 DNA is TGCGCCAGCAGCTTACAAGAGACAGGTTTCTATGGCTACACCTTC. Encoded protein: CASSLQETGFYGYTF.